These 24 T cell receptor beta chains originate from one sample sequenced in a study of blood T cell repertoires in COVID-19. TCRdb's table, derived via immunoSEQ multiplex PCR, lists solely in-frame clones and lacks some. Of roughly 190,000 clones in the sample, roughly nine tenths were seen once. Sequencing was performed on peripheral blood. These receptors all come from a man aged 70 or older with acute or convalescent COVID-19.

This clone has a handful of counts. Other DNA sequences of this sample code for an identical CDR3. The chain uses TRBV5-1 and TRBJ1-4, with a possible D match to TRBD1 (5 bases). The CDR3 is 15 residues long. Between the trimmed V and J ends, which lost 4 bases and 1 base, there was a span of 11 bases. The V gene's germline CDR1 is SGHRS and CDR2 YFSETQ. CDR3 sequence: CASSPAGGTNEKLFF. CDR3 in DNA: TGCGCCAGCAGCCCGGCGGGGGGAACTAATGAAAAACTGTTTTTT.

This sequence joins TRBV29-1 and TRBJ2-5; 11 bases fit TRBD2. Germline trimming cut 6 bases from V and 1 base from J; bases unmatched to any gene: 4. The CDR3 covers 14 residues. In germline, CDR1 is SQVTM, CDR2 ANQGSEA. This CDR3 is CSVRLAGIQETQYF. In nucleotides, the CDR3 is TGCAGCGTCCGACTAGCGGGGATCCAAGAGACCCAGTACTTC.

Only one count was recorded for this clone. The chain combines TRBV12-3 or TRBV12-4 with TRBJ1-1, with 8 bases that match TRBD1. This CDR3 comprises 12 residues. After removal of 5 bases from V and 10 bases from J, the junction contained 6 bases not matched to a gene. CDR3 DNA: TGTGCCAGCAGTCCAGGACAGGGAGTAGCTTTCTTT. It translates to CASSPGQGVAFF.

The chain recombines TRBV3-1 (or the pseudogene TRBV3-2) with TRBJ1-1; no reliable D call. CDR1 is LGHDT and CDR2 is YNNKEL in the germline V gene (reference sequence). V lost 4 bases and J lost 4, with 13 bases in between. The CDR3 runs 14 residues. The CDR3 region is CASSLREGSTEAFF. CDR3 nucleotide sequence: TGTGCCAGCAGCCTAAGAGAGGGTTCCACTGAAGCTTTCTTT.

Here the CDR3 reads CASSFFGRAYEQYF. The CDR3 DNA is TGTGCCAGCAGTTTCTTTGGCAGGGCGTACGAGCAGTACTTC. The gene calls are TRBV28 and TRBJ2-7; D might be TRBD1 (5 bases). V was shortened by 3 bases and J by 4 bases, with 13 bases between the two germline ends. The CDR3 has 14 residues. Germline lookup yields CDR1 MDHEN and CDR2 SYDVKM.

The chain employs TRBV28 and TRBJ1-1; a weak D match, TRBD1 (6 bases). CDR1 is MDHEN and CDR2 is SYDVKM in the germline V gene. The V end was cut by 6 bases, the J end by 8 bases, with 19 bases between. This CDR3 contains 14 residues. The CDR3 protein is CASSRHRATAEAFF. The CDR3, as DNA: TGTGCCAGCAGCAGACACAGGGCTACCGCCGAAGCTTTCTTT.

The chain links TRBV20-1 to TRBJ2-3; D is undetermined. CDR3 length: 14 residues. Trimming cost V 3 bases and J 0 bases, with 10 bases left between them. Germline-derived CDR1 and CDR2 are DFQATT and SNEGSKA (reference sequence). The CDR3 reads CSASGPTSTDTQYF. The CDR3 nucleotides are TGCAGTGCTAGTGGACCGACTAGCACAGATACGCAGTATTTT.

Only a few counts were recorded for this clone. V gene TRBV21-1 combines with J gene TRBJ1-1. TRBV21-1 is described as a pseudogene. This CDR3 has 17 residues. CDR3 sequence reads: CASSKDGPGKLNTEAFF. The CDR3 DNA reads TGTGCCAGCAGCAAAGACGGTCCGGGGAAGCTGAACACTGAAGCTTTCTTT.

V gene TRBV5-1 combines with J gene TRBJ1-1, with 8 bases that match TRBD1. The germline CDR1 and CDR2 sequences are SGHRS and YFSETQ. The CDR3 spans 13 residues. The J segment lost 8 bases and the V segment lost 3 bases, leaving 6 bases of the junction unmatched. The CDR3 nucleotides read TGCGCCAGCAGCTCGCAGGGGGCCGGGGAAGCTTTCTTT. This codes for CASSSQGAGEAFF.

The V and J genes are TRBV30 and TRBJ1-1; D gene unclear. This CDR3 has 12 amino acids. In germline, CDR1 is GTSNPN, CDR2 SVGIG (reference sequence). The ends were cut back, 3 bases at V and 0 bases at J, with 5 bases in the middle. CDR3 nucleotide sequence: TGTGCCTGGAGCCCCATGAACACTGAAGCTTTCTTT. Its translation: CAWSPMNTEAFF. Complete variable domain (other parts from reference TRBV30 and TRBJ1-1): SQTIHQWPATLVQPVGSPLSLECTVEGTSNPNLYWYRQAAGRGLQLLFYSVGIGQISSEVPQNLSASRPQDRQFILSSKKLLLSDSGFYLCAWSPMNTEAFFGQGTRLTVV.

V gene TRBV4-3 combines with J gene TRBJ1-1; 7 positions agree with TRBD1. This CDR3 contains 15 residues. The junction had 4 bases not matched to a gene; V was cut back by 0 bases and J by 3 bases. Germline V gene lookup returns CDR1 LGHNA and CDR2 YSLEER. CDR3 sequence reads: CASSQDGRGDTEAFF. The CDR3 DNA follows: TGCGCCAGCAGCCAAGATGGCAGGGGGGACACTGAAGCTTTCTTT.

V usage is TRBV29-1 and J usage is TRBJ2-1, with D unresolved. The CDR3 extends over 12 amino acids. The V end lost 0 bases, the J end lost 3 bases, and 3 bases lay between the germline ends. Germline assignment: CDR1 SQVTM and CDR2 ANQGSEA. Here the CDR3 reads CSVEELYNEQFF. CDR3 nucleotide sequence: TGCAGCGTTGAAGAACTCTACAATGAGCAGTTCTTC.

DNA for the CDR3: TGTGCCAGCGTGGCGGATTCCTACAATGAGCAGTTCTTC. Protein: CASVADSYNEQFF. This chain links TRBV10-3 with TRBJ2-1; D is uncertain. Germline V lookup: CDR1 ENHRY, CDR2 SYGVKD. With 10 bases removed from V and 1 base from J, the gap between germline ends came to 11 bases. The CDR3 is 13 residues long.

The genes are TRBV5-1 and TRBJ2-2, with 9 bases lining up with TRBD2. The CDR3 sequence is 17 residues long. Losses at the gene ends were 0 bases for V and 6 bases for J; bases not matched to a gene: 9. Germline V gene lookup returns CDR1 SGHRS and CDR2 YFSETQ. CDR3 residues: CASSLASGASGAGELFF. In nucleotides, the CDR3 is TGCGCCAGCAGCTTGGCCAGCGGGGCTAGCGGGGCCGGGGAGCTGTTTTTT.

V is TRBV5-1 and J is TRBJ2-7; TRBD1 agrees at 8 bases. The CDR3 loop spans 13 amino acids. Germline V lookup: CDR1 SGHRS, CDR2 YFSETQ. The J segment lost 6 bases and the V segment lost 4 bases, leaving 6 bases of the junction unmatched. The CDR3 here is CASSGGQGLEQYF. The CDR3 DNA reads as TGCGCCAGCAGCGGAGGACAGGGCCTCGAGCAGTACTTC. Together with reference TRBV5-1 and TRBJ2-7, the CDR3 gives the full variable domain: KAGVTQTPRYLIKTRGQQVTLSCSPISGHRSVSWYQQTPGQGLQFLFEYFSETQRNKGNFPGRFSGRQFSNSRSEMNVSTLELGDSALYLCASSGGQGLEQYFGPGTRLTVT.

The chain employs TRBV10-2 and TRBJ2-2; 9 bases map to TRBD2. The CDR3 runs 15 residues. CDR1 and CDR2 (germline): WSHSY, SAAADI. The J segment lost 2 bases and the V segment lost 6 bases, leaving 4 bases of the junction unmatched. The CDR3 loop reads CASRAGGENTGELFF. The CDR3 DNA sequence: TGCGCCAGCAGAGCGGGGGGCGAAAACACCGGGGAGCTGTTTTTT.

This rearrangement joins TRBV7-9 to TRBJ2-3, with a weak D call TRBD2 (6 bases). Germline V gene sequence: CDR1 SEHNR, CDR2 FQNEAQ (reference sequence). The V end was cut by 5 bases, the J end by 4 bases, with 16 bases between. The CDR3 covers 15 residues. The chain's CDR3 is CASSLRGWRADTQYF. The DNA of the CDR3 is TGTGCCAGCAGCCTGCGGGGATGGAGGGCAGATACGCAGTATTTT.

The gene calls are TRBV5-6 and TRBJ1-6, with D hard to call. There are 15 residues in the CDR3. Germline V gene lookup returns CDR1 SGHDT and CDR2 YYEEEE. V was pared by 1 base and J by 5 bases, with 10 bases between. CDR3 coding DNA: TGTGCCAGCAGCTTGTGGGCCACTCATAATTCACCCCTCCACTTT. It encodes CASSLWATHNSPLHF.

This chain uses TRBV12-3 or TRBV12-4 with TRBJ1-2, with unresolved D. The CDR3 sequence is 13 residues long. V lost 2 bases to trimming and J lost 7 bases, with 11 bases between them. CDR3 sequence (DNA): TGTGCCAGCAGTTTAAGGCAGCGAGCTGGCTACACCTTC. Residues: CASSLRQRAGYTF.

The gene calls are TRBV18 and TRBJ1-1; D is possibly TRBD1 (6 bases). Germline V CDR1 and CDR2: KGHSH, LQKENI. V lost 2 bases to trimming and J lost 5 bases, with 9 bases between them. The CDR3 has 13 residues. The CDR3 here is CASSPGGLTEAFF. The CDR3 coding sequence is TGTGCCAGCTCACCAGGGGGCTTAACTGAAGCTTTCTTT. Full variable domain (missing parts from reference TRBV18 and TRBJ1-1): NAGVMQNPRHLVRRRGQEARLRCSPMKGHSHVYWYRQLPEEGLKFMVYLQKENIIDESGMPKERFSAEFPKEGPSILRIQQVVRGDSAAYFCASSPGGLTEAFFGQGTRLTVV.

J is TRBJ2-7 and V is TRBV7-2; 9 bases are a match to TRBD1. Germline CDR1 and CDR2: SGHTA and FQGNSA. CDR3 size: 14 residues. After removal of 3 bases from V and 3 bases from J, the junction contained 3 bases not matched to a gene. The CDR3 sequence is CASSLSGQGYEQYF. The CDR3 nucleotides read TGTGCCAGCAGCTTGTCGGGACAGGGCTACGAGCAGTACTTC.

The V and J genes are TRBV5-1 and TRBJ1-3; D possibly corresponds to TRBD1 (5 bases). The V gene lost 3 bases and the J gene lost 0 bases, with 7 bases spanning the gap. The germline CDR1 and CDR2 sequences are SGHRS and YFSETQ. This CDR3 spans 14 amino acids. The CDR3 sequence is CASSSQGSGNTIYF. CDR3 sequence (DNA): TGCGCCAGCAGCTCCCAGGGCTCTGGAAACACCATATATTTT.

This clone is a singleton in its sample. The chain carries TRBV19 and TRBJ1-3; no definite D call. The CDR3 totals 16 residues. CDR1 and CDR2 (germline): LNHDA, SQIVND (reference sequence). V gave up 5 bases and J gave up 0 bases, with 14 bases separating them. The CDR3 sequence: CASSPRVPHSGNTIYF. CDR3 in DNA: TGTGCCAGTAGTCCTCGGGTGCCCCACTCTGGAAACACCATATATTTT.

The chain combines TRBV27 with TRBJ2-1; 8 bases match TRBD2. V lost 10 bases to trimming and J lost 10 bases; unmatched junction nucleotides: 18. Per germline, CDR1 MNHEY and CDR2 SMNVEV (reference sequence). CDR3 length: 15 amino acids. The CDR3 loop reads CAIRDVGSGKDEQFF. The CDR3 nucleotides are TGTGCCATCCGCGACGTGGGTAGCGGGAAAGACGAGCAGTTCTTC.